This record covers a single T cell receptor (beta chain). Its antigen remains unidentified. The data derive from a study of human versus mouse CDR3 diversity and MHC coevolution. General study points: By iCHAO1, human TCR beta clonotypes numbered roughly 1.7 million, the most. Clonal inequality was lowest in most of the three human donors. Human CDR3s averaged more deletions and insertions than mouse CDR3s.

This CDR3 comprises 15 residues. Germline V gives CDR1 SGHRS, CDR2 YFSETQ. The V segment lost 4 bases and the J segment 5 bases; nucleotides outside the gene matches: 8. Some clones are missing from TCRdb's copy, which holds only in-frame ones; the method was immunoSEQ multiplex PCR. This sample has about 60,000 clones, with approximately 94% found just once. The sequence derives from a person in their sixties in good health. The chain joins TRBV5-1 to TRBJ2-1; 8 bases are shared with TRBD2. The specimen sequenced was naive CD4+ T cells from blood. The subset: CD45RO-negative CD62L-positive naive CD4 T cells. CDR3 coding DNA: TGCGCCAGCAGCACGGTGGTAGCGGGAAACAATGAGCAGTTCTTC. It specifies CASSTVVAGNNEQFF. The complete variable domain, with remaining parts taken from reference TRBV5-1 and TRBJ2-1, reads KAGVTQTPRYLIKTRGQQVTLSCSPISGHRSVSWYQQTPGQGLQFLFEYFSETQRNKGNFPGRFSGRQFSNSRSEMNVSTLELGDSALYLCASSTVVAGNNEQFFGPGTRLTVL.